These 32 T cell receptor beta chains originate from one sample sequenced in a study of follicular helper T cells after annual influenza vaccination. This sample's time point: 2015-2016 season, 7 days after influenza vaccination. The protocol was immunoSEQ multiplex PCR, while the TCRdb copy is restricted to in-frame clones and leaves out a portion. The table has some 7,000 clones, about 85% seen once. Sequences were derived from CXCR5- memory CD4+ T cells sorted from blood, sampled 7 days after influenza vaccination. The receptors here all came from an adult who received the influenza vaccine.

There are a few counts of this clone. This chain uses TRBV30 with TRBJ2-7; D gene uncertain. Germline CDR1 GTSNPN, CDR2 SVGIG (reference sequence). The CDR3 extends over 13 amino acids. Trimming took 2 bases from V and 7 from J, leaving 15 bases between them. CDR3 nucleotide sequence: TGTGCCTGGAGTCTCCGGGTGGAAGGGGAGCAGTACTTC. Translating gives CAWSLRVEGEQYF.

The chain employs TRBV5-1 and TRBJ1-6; 7 bases agree with TRBD1. This CDR3 is 14 amino acids long. Germline values: CDR1 SGHRS, CDR2 YFSETQ. Germline trimming cut 0 bases from V and 10 bases from J; bases unmatched to any gene: 4. The CDR3 nucleotides are TGCGCCAGCAGCTTGGATAGGGGGCACTCACCCCTCCACTTT. This gives the protein CASSLDRGHSPLHF. The entire variable domain, with the rest obtained from reference TRBV5-1 and TRBJ1-6, is as follows: KAGVTQTPRYLIKTRGQQVTLSCSPISGHRSVSWYQQTPGQGLQFLFEYFSETQRNKGNFPGRFSGRQFSNSRSEMNVSTLELGDSALYLCASSLDRGHSPLHFGNGTRLTVT.

The sample holds one count of this clone. The V gene is TRBV7-9, the J gene TRBJ2-5, with a weak D call TRBD2 (6 bases). V was pared by 7 bases and J by 7 bases, with 10 bases between. The germline V gene encodes CDR1 SEHNR and CDR2 FQNEAQ (reference sequence). This CDR3 contains 11 residues. The CDR3 here is CASTAEGTQYF. Written as DNA, the CDR3 is TGTGCCAGCACCGCGGAGGGGACCCAGTACTTC. Full variable domain (rest looked up from reference TRBV7-9 and TRBJ2-5): DTGVSQNPRHKITKRGQNVTFRCDPISEHNRLYWYRQTLGQGPEFLTYFQNEAQLEKSRLLSDRFSAERPKGSFSTLEIQRTEQGDSAMYLCASTAEGTQYFGPGTRLLVL.

The chain joins TRBV30 to TRBJ2-7; no clear D. Trimming removed 3 bases from V and 3 bases from J, with 12 bases in between. CDR3 length: 13 residues. Germline lookup yields CDR1 GTSNPN and CDR2 SVGIG (reference sequence). CDR3 DNA sequence: TGTGCCTGGAGGAGGAGAGGCAGCTACGAGCAGTACTTC. As protein: CAWRRRGSYEQYF.

This chain links TRBV5-1 with TRBJ2-3; D possibly corresponds to TRBD2 (6 bases). The CDR3 loop spans 15 amino acids. V was cut by 2 bases and J by 0 bases, with 10 bases left in between. The V gene's germline CDR1 is SGHRS and CDR2 YFSETQ. This CDR3 is CASSLRRGSTDTQYF. The CDR3 nucleotides read TGCGCCAGCAGCTTACGTCGGGGGAGCACAGATACGCAGTATTTT.

This sequence joins TRBV7-2 and TRBJ2-6; TRBD2 might be the D (7 bases). Trimming cost V 5 bases and J 2 bases, with 10 bases left between them. CDR1 is SGHTA and CDR2 is FQGNSA in the germline V gene. The length of the CDR3 is 15 residues. The DNA for the CDR3 is TGTGCCAGCAGCCAAGGGGGGGCTGGGGCCAACGTCCTGACTTTC. The encoded protein is CASSQGGAGANVLTF.

This clone has more than one count but fewer than ten. V gene TRBV6-1 combines with J gene TRBJ2-7, with 8 bases that match TRBD1. The ends lost 6 bases at V and 0 bases at J; junction bases unmatched: 4. The CDR3 is 14 residues long. Germline CDR1 and CDR2: MNHNS and SASEGT. The CDR3 sequence: CASRLTGVSYEQYF. For the CDR3, the DNA is TGTGCCAGCAGGCTGACAGGGGTCTCCTACGAGCAGTACTTC.

The J gene is TRBJ1-1, the V gene TRBV11-2; 9 bases are shared with TRBD1. CDR1 is SGHAT and CDR2 is FQNNGV in the germline V gene. The CDR3 sequence is 15 residues long. Trimming removed 3 bases from V and 2 bases from J; junction bases left unmatched: 4. The CDR3 bases are TGTGCCAGCAGCTTGGGGACAGGGTCTAACACTGAAGCTTTCTTT. Its translation: CASSLGTGSNTEAFF.

This chain uses TRBV19 with TRBJ1-4, with D perhaps TRBD1 (6 bases). Deletions cut 5 bases from V and 0 bases from J, with 13 bases between. The germline gives CDR1 LNHDA, CDR2 SQIVND (reference sequence). The CDR3 contains 16 residues. The DNA for the CDR3 is TGTGCCAGTAGTTACAGGGAACGAACAACTAATGAAAAACTGTTTTTT. The encoded protein is CASSYRERTTNEKLFF.

The chain uses TRBV5-1 and TRBJ1-4; D unresolved. CDR1 is SGHRS, CDR2 YFSETQ, per germline. Trimming left V 0 bases short and J 2 bases short, with 11 bases between. This CDR3 spans 16 amino acids. CDR3 protein: CASSLVGVRTNEKLFF. Here the CDR3 DNA reads TGCGCCAGCAGCTTGGTTGGGGTTCGGACTAATGAAAAACTGTTTTTT.

The chain recombines TRBV6-5 with TRBJ1-3; D gene unclear. This CDR3 region has 14 residues. V was clipped by 5 bases and J by 0 bases, with 8 bases between them. In germline, CDR1 is MNHEY, CDR2 SVGAGI. As DNA, the CDR3 is TGTGCCAGCAGTCAGGAGTACTCTGGAAACACCATATATTTT. Translating gives CASSQEYSGNTIYF.

The chain recombines TRBV5-1 with TRBJ2-3; D possibly corresponds to TRBD2 (5 bases). The germline V and J ends were trimmed by 0 bases and 6 bases, with 17 bases remaining between them. Germline assignment: CDR1 SGHRS and CDR2 YFSETQ. This CDR3 is built from 16 residues. The CDR3 bases are TGCGCCAGCAGCTTGGCTGGAGGCTACAGTATGGATACGCAGTATTTT. Its translation is CASSLAGGYSMDTQYF.

The CDR3 bases are TGCGCCAGCAGCAGCCTAGCGGGTACCGCCTACGAGCAGTACTTC. It specifies CASSSLAGTAYEQYF. V and J are TRBV5-1 and TRBJ2-7; 8 nucleotides align to TRBD2. J lost 2 bases, V lost 4 bases, and 8 bases had no gene match. This CDR3 has 15 amino acids. Germline loops: CDR1 SGHRS, CDR2 YFSETQ.

The chain couples TRBV6-6 to TRBJ1-1, with D maybe TRBD1 (5 bases). The CDR3 contains 12 residues. Germline-derived CDR1 and CDR2 are MNHNY and SVGAGI (reference sequence). Trimming removed 8 bases at V and 4 bases at J, with 11 bases between. The CDR3 spells CASLFGGTEAFF. In nucleotides, the CDR3 is TGTGCCAGCCTATTTGGGGGCACTGAAGCTTTCTTT.

V is TRBV2 and J is TRBJ2-2; unclear D gene. From germline, CDR1 is SNHLY and CDR2 FYNNEI. The V gene lost 0 bases and the J gene lost 0 bases, with 5 bases spanning the gap. CDR3 size: 15 residues. CDR3 region: CASSEAGTNTGELFF. For the CDR3, the DNA is TGTGCCAGCAGTGAAGCGGGGACGAACACCGGGGAGCTGTTTTTT.

The chain links TRBV4-1 to TRBJ1-1; D call uncertain. CDR3 size: 13 residues. The germline V and J ends were trimmed by 1 base and 1 base, with 4 bases remaining between them. Germline V lookup: CDR1 MGHRA, CDR2 YSYEKL. CDR3 in amino acids: CASSQGKNTEAFF. DNA for the CDR3: TGCGCCAGCAGCCAAGGCAAGAACACTGAAGCTTTCTTT.

V and J are TRBV2 and TRBJ1-2; TRBD1 matches at 7 bases. The V gene end was trimmed by 6 bases and the J gene end by 2 bases; junction bases not matched to a gene: 6. The CDR3 has 14 residues. The V gene's germline CDR1 is SNHLY and CDR2 FYNNEI. The CDR3 DNA sequence: TGTGCCAGCAGCCGGGACAGCCCAAACTATGGCTACACCTTC. This gives the protein CASSRDSPNYGYTF.

V gene TRBV7-2 combines with J gene TRBJ2-1; D gene unclear. Trimming cost V 1 base and J 7 bases, with 5 bases left between them. Per germline, CDR1 SGHTA and CDR2 FQGNSA. This CDR3 has 12 residues. CDR3 in amino acids: CASSLVPNEQFF. In DNA form, the CDR3 reads TGTGCCAGCAGCTTAGTCCCGAATGAGCAGTTCTTC. Looking up the rest from reference TRBV7-2 and TRBJ2-1 gives the full variable domain: GAGVSQSPSNKVTEKGKDVELRCDPISGHTALYWYRQSLGQGLEFLIYFQGNSAPDKSGLPSDRFSAERTGGSVSTLTIQRTQQEDSAVYLCASSLVPNEQFFGPGTRLTVL.

The chain is built from TRBV6-5 and TRBJ2-5, with D possibly being TRBD2 (6 bases). CDR1 is MNHEY and CDR2 is SVGAGI in the germline V gene. The ends were cut back, 8 bases at V and 5 bases at J, with 6 bases in the middle. CDR3 length: 10 residues. The CDR3 coding sequence is TGTGCCAGCGGGGGGGAGACCCAGTACTTC. Its protein product is CASGGETQYF.

The chain links TRBV30 to TRBJ1-6; D unclear. CDR1 and CDR2 from the germline V gene are GTSNPN and SVGIG (reference sequence). The CDR3 totals 15 residues. V was cut by 1 base and J by 3 bases, with 10 bases left in between. In DNA, the CDR3 is TGTGCCTGGAGTGGTCGGGTTTTCTATAATTCACCCCTCCACTTT. This codes for CAWSGRVFYNSPLHF. The entire variable domain, with the rest obtained from reference TRBV30 and TRBJ1-6, is as follows: SQTIHQWPATLVQPVGSPLSLECTVEGTSNPNLYWYRQAAGRGLQLLFYSVGIGQISSEVPQNLSASRPQDRQFILSSKKLLLSDSGFYLCAWSGRVFYNSPLHFGNGTRLTVT.

V is TRBV12-5 and J is TRBJ1-6; 8 bases are a match to TRBD1. Germline CDR1 LGHNT, CDR2 FRNRAP. The CDR3 has 20 residues. Losses at the gene ends were 0 bases for V and 0 bases for J; bases not matched to a gene: 10. The CDR3 nucleotides are TGTGCTAGTGGTTTGGTCCACCGGGACAGGCCTCTCTCCTATAATTCACCCCTCCACTTT. Encoded protein: CASGLVHRDRPLSYNSPLHF.

The chain links TRBV28 to TRBJ2-1, with 7 bases identical to TRBD1. Germline CDR1 is MDHEN and CDR2 is SYDVKM. With V trimmed by 5 bases and J by 4 bases, 5 bases remained unmatched. CDR3 length equals 14 residues. CDR3 sequence reads: CASSPGTAYNEQFF. For the CDR3, the DNA is TGTGCCAGCAGTCCCGGGACAGCGTACAATGAGCAGTTCTTC.

The chain links TRBV27 to TRBJ2-5; TRBD1 matches at 8 bases. The CDR3 is 13 residues long. CDR1 MNHEY and CDR2 SMNVEV come from the germline V gene (reference sequence). V gave up 5 bases and J gave up 5 bases; unmatched junction bases: 4. The CDR3 DNA reads as TGTGCCAGCAGTAGGTACAGGGGGGAGACCCAGTACTTC. Its translation: CASSRYRGETQYF.

The chain has TRBV7-9 and TRBJ2-7; 10 nucleotides align to TRBD1. The CDR3 has 14 residues. Germline-derived CDR1 and CDR2 are SEHNR and FQNEAQ (reference sequence). Unmatched junction bases numbered 3, after V lost 3 bases and J lost 4 bases. CDR3 DNA sequence: TGTGCCAGCAGCTTGGGACAGGGGTTTTACGAGCAGTACTTC. It codes for CASSLGQGFYEQYF.

As DNA, the CDR3 is TGTGCCTGGAGCCGGGAGGGGTATGGCTACACCTTC. It specifies CAWSREGYGYTF. V usage is TRBV30 and J usage is TRBJ1-2; perhaps TRBD1 as D (5 bases). V gave up 3 bases and J gave up 5 bases, with 10 bases separating them. CDR1 is GTSNPN and CDR2 is SVGIG in the germline V gene (reference sequence). The CDR3 extends over 12 amino acids.

The chain couples TRBV5-4 to TRBJ1-4, with D unclear. V dropped 1 base and J dropped 0 bases, with 7 bases sitting between them. The CDR3 is made up of 15 amino acids. Germline loops: CDR1 SGHNT, CDR2 YYREEE (reference sequence). CDR3 sequence (DNA): TGTGCCAGCAGCTTGCTGGGAGCAACTAATGAAAAACTGTTTTTT. Amino acid sequence: CASSLLGATNEKLFF.

The chain joins TRBV6-6 to TRBJ2-3, with 7 bases matching TRBD2. This CDR3 region has 14 residues. The germline V gene has CDR1 MNHNY and CDR2 SVGAGI (reference sequence). V lost 4 bases to trimming and J lost 2 bases; unmatched junction nucleotides: 3. The CDR3: CASSLAGVTDTQYF. DNA for the CDR3: TGTGCCAGCAGTTTAGCGGGCGTCACAGATACGCAGTATTTT.

This chain joins TRBV5-6 and TRBJ1-2, with 8 positions matching TRBD1. This CDR3 is 14 amino acids long. Germline V gene lookup returns CDR1 SGHDT and CDR2 YYEEEE. V trimming: 4 bases; J trimming: 4 bases; junction bases outside the gene matches: 6. CDR3 sequence (DNA): TGTGCCAGCAGCGCTAGACAGGGGACCTATGGCTACACCTTC. It yields the protein CASSARQGTYGYTF. The variable domain in full, with the rest retrieved from reference TRBV5-6 and TRBJ1-2, is DAGVTQSPTHLIKTRGQQVTLRCSPKSGHDTVSWYQQALGQGPQFIFQYYEEEERQRGNFPDRFSGHQFPNYSSELNVNALLLGDSALYLCASSARQGTYGYTFGSGTRLTVV.

V usage is TRBV4-1 and J usage is TRBJ1-1, with D unresolved. Trimming shortened V by 7 bases and J by 1 base, and 13 bases separated the two germline ends. CDR1 is MGHRA, CDR2 YSYEKL, per germline. There are 14 residues in the CDR3. The CDR3 sequence: CASTEQEWNTEAFF. CDR3 nucleotides: TGCGCCAGCACTGAGCAGGAGTGGAACACTGAAGCTTTCTTT.

The chain uses TRBV5-1 and TRBJ2-6, with 7 bases lining up with TRBD1. Germline CDR1 reads SGHRS; CDR2 reads YFSETQ. The CDR3 loop spans 15 amino acids. The J segment lost 1 base and the V segment lost 3 bases, leaving 1 base of the junction unmatched. CDR3 bases: TGCGCCAGCAGCTACAGGGGTTCTGGGGCCAACGTCCTGACTTTC. It translates to CASSYRGSGANVLTF.

The chain carries TRBV2 and TRBJ1-2, with D unclear. Trimming took off 7 bases at V and 7 bases at J, with 22 bases between the two ends. There are 15 residues in the CDR3. Germline CDR1 and CDR2: SNHLY and FYNNEI. CDR3 region: CASTSKDWVGGGYTF. DNA of the CDR3: TGTGCCAGCACTTCAAAGGACTGGGTCGGTGGTGGCTACACCTTC.

The chain carries TRBV7-9 and TRBJ2-5; D call uncertain. CDR1 is SEHNR and CDR2 is FQNEAQ in the germline V gene (reference sequence). The CDR3 has 15 residues. Trimming shortened V by 4 bases and J by 0 bases, and 12 bases separated the two germline ends. The CDR3 nucleotides are TGTGCCAGCAGCTCGCCTTTTGGGAACCAAGAGACCCAGTACTTC. This sequence encodes CASSSPFGNQETQYF.